These 20 T cell receptor beta chains share one sample of origin, sequenced in a study of cytomegalovirus exposure and HLA in healthy donors. The PCR made use of 60 Vbeta and 13 Jbeta primers. Only in-frame clones appear in the TCRdb table, and some are missing; sequencing was by immunoSEQ multiplex PCR. The sample lists hundreds of thousands of clones, roughly 79% occurring once. The sample taken for sequencing was PBMCs. Receptors were obtained from a male donor in good health and CMV-seronegative.

This clone is a singleton in its sample. This sequence joins TRBV5-4 and TRBJ2-5; D possibly corresponds to TRBD1 (6 bases). This CDR3 is built from 13 residues. The V gene lost 0 bases and the J gene lost 5 bases, with 8 bases spanning the gap. Germline-derived CDR1 and CDR2 are SGHNT and YYREEE (reference sequence). CDR3 amino acids: CASSLDREETQYF. In DNA form, the CDR3 reads TGTGCCAGCAGCTTGGACAGGGAGGAGACCCAGTACTTC. The variable domain in full, completed from reference TRBV5-4 and TRBJ2-5, reads ETGVTQSPTHLIKTRGQQVTLRCSSQSGHNTVSWYQQALGQGPQFIFQYYREEENGRGNFPPRFSGLQFPNYSSELNVNALELDDSALYLCASSLDREETQYFGPGTRLLVL.

V is TRBV5-1 and J is TRBJ2-6; D gene ambiguous. Germline values: CDR1 SGHRS, CDR2 YFSETQ. The CDR3 has 15 amino acids. The V end was cut by 4 bases, the J end by 0 bases, with 8 bases between. CDR3 loop: CASSPENSGANVLTF. CDR3 nucleotide sequence: TGCGCCAGCAGCCCAGAAAACTCTGGGGCCAACGTCCTGACTTTC.

This clone has ten or more counts. The chain couples TRBV5-4 to TRBJ2-5, with D hard to call. This CDR3 has 11 residues. V gave up 3 bases and J gave up 4 bases, with 4 bases separating them. Germline assignment: CDR1 SGHNT and CDR2 YYREEE (reference sequence). The CDR3 is CASSSVETQYF. CDR3 sequence (DNA): TGTGCCAGCAGCTCGGTAGAGACCCAGTACTTC.

The chain recombines TRBV18 with TRBJ1-1; 8 bases agree with TRBD1. Germline assignment: CDR1 KGHSH and CDR2 LQKENI. The V segment lost 2 bases and the J segment 3 bases; nucleotides outside the gene matches: 5. The CDR3 runs to 15 residues. CDR3 in amino acids: CASSPEDRAYTEAFF. CDR3 bases: TGTGCCAGCTCACCAGAGGACAGGGCGTACACTGAAGCTTTCTTT.

The V gene is TRBV19, the J gene TRBJ2-1, with D possibly matching TRBD2 (5 bases). The CDR3 extends over 15 amino acids. Trimming shortened V by 6 bases and J by 4 bases, and 16 bases separated the two germline ends. Looked up from germline, CDR1 is LNHDA and CDR2 is SQIVND (reference sequence). The CDR3 nucleotides are TGTGCCAGTAGCGTCACGGCCCGGGAATACAATGAGCAGTTCTTC. Translation: CASSVTAREYNEQFF.

The V gene is TRBV28, the J gene TRBJ1-5; 8 bases map to TRBD1. Germline values: CDR1 MDHEN, CDR2 SYDVKM. V lost 5 bases, J lost 6 bases, and 9 bases stayed unmatched. The CDR3 spans 15 residues. CDR3 nucleotide sequence: TGTGCCAGCAGTCCCCTGGACAGGGAGTCTCAGCCCCAGCATTTT. Protein product: CASSPLDRESQPQHF.

The chain uses TRBV4-2 and TRBJ2-7; 7 positions match TRBD1. V gave up 3 bases and J gave up 0 bases; unmatched junction bases: 5. Germline V gene sequence: CDR1 LGHNA, CDR2 YNFKEQ. The CDR3 totals 15 residues. CDR3 in DNA: TGTGCCAGCAGCCATCACAGGGGAAACTCCTACGAGCAGTACTTC. It encodes CASSHHRGNSYEQYF.

This clone was seen only once. This rearrangement joins TRBV6-6 to TRBJ2-7; 7 bases are a match to TRBD1. The CDR3 extends over 14 amino acids. Germline V gene data show CDR1 as MNHNY and CDR2 as SVGAGI (reference sequence). The V and J ends lost 2 bases and 3 bases, in that order; junction bases with no gene match: 4. The CDR3 DNA follows: TGTGCCAGCAGTTACGTAGGGGGCTTCTACGAGCAGTACTTC. Translating it yields CASSYVGGFYEQYF.

This clone has just a few counts. As DNA, the CDR3 is TGTGCCAGCAGCATCACCGGGTCGCGGGGCGAGCAGTACTTC. Its translation is CASSITGSRGEQYF. J is TRBJ2-7 and V is TRBV11-3, with TRBD2 as a possible D gene (6 bases). V was clipped by 5 bases and J by 6 bases, with 17 bases between them. Germline-derived CDR1 and CDR2 are SGHNT and YENEEA. CDR3 length: 14 amino acids.

About this clone: The sample holds other DNA sequences that translate to the same CDR3. The genes are TRBV5-1 and TRBJ2-7; D is perhaps TRBD1 (6 bases). Trimming took off 4 bases at V and 3 bases at J, with 11 bases between the two ends. This CDR3 region has 13 residues. The germline CDR1 and CDR2 sequences are SGHRS and YFSETQ. In nucleotides, the CDR3 is TGCGCCAGCAGCCCGGGACATCTCTACGAGCAGTACTTC. Translating gives CASSPGHLYEQYF.

Here the CDR3 reads CASSGLAGGYTGELFF. The CDR3 DNA reads TGCGCCAGCAGCGGACTAGCGGGAGGTTACACCGGGGAGCTGTTTTTT. The rearrangement uses TRBV5-1 and TRBJ2-2; TRBD2 aligns across 14 bases. Germline assignment: CDR1 SGHRS and CDR2 YFSETQ. V lost 4 bases to trimming and J lost 3 bases; unmatched junction nucleotides: 2. The CDR3 length is 16 residues.

This sequence joins TRBV5-4 and TRBJ2-7, with a possible D match to TRBD1 (5 bases). V was pared by 3 bases and J by 0 bases, with 10 bases between. This CDR3 is 14 amino acids long. Per germline, CDR1 SGHNT and CDR2 YYREEE (reference sequence). The DNA of the CDR3 is TGTGCCAGCAGCTCCCCGACAGACTCCTACGAGCAGTACTTC. It yields the protein CASSSPTDSYEQYF.

The V and J genes are TRBV15 and TRBJ2-3; 8 positions agree with TRBD2. The length of the CDR3 is 17 residues. The germline gives CDR1 LNHNV, CDR2 YYDKDF (reference sequence). Germline trimming cut 0 bases from V and 1 base from J; bases unmatched to any gene: 6. The CDR3 reads CATSRDLREGGTDTQYF. DNA for the CDR3: TGTGCCACCAGCAGAGATCTCCGGGAGGGAGGCACAGATACGCAGTATTTT.

This clone is a singleton in its sample. Here the CDR3 DNA reads TGCAGCGCAGAGGACAGGAACTATGGCTACACCTTC. This gives the protein CSAEDRNYGYTF. The genes are TRBV29-1 and TRBJ1-2, with 7 positions matching TRBD1. CDR3 size: 12 residues. Per germline, CDR1 SQVTM and CDR2 ANQGSEA. Trimming cost V 7 bases and J 2 bases; bases outside gene matches: 4.

The genes are TRBV6-6 and TRBJ2-2, with TRBD1 as a possible D gene (6 bases). V was pared by 6 bases and J by 4 bases, with 18 bases between. CDR3 length: 16 residues. Germline loops: CDR1 MNHNY, CDR2 SVGAGI (reference sequence). CDR3: CASRNGQRTLTGELFF. The CDR3 bases are TGTGCCAGCAGGAATGGACAGAGAACACTCACCGGGGAGCTGTTTTTT.

This chain joins TRBV20-1 and TRBJ2-1, with D tentatively TRBD1 (5 bases). This CDR3 comprises 11 residues. CDR1 is DFQATT, CDR2 SNEGSKA, per germline (reference sequence). V was cut by 2 bases and J by 9 bases, with 8 bases left in between. DNA for the CDR3: TGCAGTGCTAGAATTCAGGGTGAGCAGTTCTTC. It is translated as CSARIQGEQFF.

The chain's CDR3 is CASSQEGARTDTQYF. CDR3 nucleotides: TGCGCCAGCAGCCAAGAGGGGGCCCGGACAGATACGCAGTATTTT. The gene calls are TRBV4-3 and TRBJ2-3; D possibly corresponds to TRBD1 (6 bases). CDR1 LGHNA and CDR2 YSLEER come from the germline V gene. With 0 bases removed from V and 3 bases from J, the gap between germline ends came to 10 bases. The CDR3 is 15 residues long.

The chain carries TRBV5-1 and TRBJ2-7; 7 nucleotides agree with TRBD1. The CDR3 length is 15 residues. Germline CDR1 and CDR2: SGHRS and YFSETQ. The V and J ends lost 2 bases and 0 bases, in that order; junction bases with no gene match: 5. The DNA for the CDR3 is TGCGCCAGCAGCTTATCCGGGACAGCCTCCTACGAGCAGTACTTC. This encodes CASSLSGTASYEQYF.

This clone was picked up a small number of times. The chain is built from TRBV18 and TRBJ2-5; D gene uncertain. Deletions cut 0 bases from V and 0 bases from J, with 5 bases between. Per germline, CDR1 KGHSH and CDR2 LQKENI. The CDR3 spans 14 residues. The CDR3 loop is CASSPPRDQETQYF. The CDR3 bases are TGTGCCAGCTCACCACCCCGGGACCAAGAGACCCAGTACTTC.

CDR3 nucleotide sequence: TGTGCCAGCAGTTACTACGAACGGGGTACCTACGAGCAGTACTTC. As protein: CASSYYERGTYEQYF. The chain uses TRBV6-5 and TRBJ2-7; D is perhaps TRBD2 (5 bases). This CDR3 is 15 amino acids long. Looked up from germline, CDR1 is MNHEY and CDR2 is SVGAGI. With 1 base removed from V and 2 bases from J, the gap between germline ends came to 12 bases.